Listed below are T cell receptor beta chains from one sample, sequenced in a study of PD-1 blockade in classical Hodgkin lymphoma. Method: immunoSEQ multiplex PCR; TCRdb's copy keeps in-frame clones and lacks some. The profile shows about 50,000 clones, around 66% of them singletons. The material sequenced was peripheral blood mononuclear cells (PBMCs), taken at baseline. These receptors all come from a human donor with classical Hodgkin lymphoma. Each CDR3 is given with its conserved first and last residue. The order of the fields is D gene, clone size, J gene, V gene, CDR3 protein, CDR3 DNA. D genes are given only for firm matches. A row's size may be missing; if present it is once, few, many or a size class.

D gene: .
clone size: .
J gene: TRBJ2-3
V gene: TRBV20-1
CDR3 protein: CSAIDTPRQYF
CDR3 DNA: TGCAGTGCTATCGACACCCCTCGGCAGTATTTT

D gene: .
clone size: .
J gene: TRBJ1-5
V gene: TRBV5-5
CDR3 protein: CASSPTDSNQPQHF
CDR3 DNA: TGTGCCAGCAGCCCGACAGATAGCAATCAGCCCCAGCATTTT

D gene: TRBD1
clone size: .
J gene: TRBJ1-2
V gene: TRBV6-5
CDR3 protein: CASRHRDRGQFGYTF
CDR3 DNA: TGTGCCAGCAGACACCGGGACAGGGGGCAGTTTGGCTACACCTTC

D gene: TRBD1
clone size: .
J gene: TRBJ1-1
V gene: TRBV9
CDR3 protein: CASSVGPGGNTEAFF
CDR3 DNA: TGTGCCAGCAGCGTAGGGCCAGGGGGCAACACTGAAGCTTTCTTT

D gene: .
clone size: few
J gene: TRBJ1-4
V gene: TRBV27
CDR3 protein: CASRKELLGEKLFF
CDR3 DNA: TGTGCCAGCAGGAAAGAGCTACTAGGTGAAAAACTGTTTTTT

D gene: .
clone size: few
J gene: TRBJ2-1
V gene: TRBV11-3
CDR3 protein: CASSSHEEGVVSYNEQFF
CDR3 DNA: TGTGCCAGCAGCTCCCACGAAGAAGGGGTGGTCTCCTACAATGAGCAGTTCTTC

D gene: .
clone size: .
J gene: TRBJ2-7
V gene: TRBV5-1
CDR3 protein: CASSLGRGQGYEQYF
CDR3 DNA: TGCGCCAGCAGCTTGGGGAGGGGGCAAGGGTACGAGCAGTACTTC

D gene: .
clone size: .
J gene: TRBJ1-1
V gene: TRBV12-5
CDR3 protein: CASGLEGTNTEAFF
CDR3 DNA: TGTGCTAGTGGCCTGGAAGGGACAAACACTGAAGCTTTCTTT

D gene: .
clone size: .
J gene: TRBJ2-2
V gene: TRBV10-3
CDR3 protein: CAIRGESLNTGELFF
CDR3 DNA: TGTGCCATCAGGGGAGAATCGCTGAACACCGGGGAGCTGTTTTTT

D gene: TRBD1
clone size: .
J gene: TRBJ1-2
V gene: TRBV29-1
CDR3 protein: CSVDQGDYGYTF
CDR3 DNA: TGCAGCGTTGATCAGGGGGACTATGGCTACACCTTC

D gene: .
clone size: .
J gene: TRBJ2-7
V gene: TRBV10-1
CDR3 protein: CASRRAEGPYEQYF
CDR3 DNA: TGCGCCAGCAGAAGGGCCGAAGGACCCTACGAGCAGTACTTC

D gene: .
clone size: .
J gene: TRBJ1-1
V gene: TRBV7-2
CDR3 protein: CASSFIVRGGAFF
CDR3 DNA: TGTGCCAGCAGCTTCATAGTAAGGGGGGGAGCTTTCTTT

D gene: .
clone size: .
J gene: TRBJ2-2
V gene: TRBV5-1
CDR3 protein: CASSWGAGELFF
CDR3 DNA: TGCGCCAGCAGCTGGGGTGCCGGGGAGCTGTTTTTT

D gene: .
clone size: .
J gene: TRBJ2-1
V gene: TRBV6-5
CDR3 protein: CASSYSTSEYNEQFF
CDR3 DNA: TGTGCCAGCAGTTACTCGACTAGTGAGTACAATGAGCAGTTCTTC

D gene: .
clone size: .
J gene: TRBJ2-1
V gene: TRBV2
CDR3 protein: CASSAYEYNEQFF
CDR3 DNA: TGTGCCAGCAGTGCCTATGAGTACAATGAGCAGTTCTTC

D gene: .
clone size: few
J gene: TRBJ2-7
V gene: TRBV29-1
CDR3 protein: CSVELGVYEQYF
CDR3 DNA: TGCAGCGTTGAGTTGGGGGTCTACGAGCAGTACTTC

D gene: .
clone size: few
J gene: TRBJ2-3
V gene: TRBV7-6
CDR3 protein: CASSLGRLRAGETQYF
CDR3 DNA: TGTGCCAGCAGCTTAGGTCGTTTGAGGGCGGGCGAGACGCAGTATTTT